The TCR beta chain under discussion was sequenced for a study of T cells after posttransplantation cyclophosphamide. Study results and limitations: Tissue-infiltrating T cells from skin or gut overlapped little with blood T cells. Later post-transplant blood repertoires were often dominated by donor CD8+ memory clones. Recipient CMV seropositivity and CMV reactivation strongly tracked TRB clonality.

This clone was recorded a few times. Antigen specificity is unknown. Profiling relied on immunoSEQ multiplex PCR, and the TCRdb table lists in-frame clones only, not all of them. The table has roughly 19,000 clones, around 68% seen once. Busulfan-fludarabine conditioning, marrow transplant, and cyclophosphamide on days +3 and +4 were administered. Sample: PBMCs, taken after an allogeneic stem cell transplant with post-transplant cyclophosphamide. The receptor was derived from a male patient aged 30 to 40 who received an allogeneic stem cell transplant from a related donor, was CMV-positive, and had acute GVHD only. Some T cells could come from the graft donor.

CDR3 loop: CASSVSSGSTDTQYF. CDR3 coding DNA: TGTGCCAGCAGCGTTTCTAGCGGTAGCACAGATACGCAGTATTTT. The rearrangement links TRBV9 to TRBJ2-3; 7 bases fit TRBD2. The CDR3 runs 15 residues. Germline V gene data show CDR1 as SGDLS and CDR2 as YYNGEE. V was clipped by 2 bases and J by 0 bases; unmatched bases: 3. The full variable domain, completed using reference TRBV9 and TRBJ2-3, is DSGVTQTPKHLITATGQRVTLRCSPRSGDLSVYWYQQSLDQGLQFLIQYYNGEERAKGNILERFSAQQFPDLHSELNLSSLELGDSALYFCASSVSSGSTDTQYFGPGTRLTVL.